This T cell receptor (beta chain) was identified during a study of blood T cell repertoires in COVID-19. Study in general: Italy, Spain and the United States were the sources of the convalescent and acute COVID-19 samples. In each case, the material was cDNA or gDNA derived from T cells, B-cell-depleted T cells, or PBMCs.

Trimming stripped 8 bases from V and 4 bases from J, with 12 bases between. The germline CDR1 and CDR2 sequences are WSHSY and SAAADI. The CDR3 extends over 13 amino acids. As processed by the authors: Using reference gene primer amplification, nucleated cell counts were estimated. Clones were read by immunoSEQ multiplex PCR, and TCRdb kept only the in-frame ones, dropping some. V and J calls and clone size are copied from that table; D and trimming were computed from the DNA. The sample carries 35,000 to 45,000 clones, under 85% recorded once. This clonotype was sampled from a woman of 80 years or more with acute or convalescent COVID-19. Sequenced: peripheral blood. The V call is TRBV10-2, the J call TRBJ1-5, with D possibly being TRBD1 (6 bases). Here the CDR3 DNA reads TGCGCCAGCGGGGACACCCTAAATCAGCCCCAGCATTTT. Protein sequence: CASGDTLNQPQHF.